The 23 T cell receptor beta chains in this list originate from one sample, sequenced in a study of blood T cell repertoires in COVID-19. The repertoire was sequenced with immunoSEQ multiplex PCR; TCRdb's copy has only in-frame clones and lacks some. The sample records 50,000 to 55,000 clones, roughly four fifths being singletons. The specimen was peripheral blood. Receptors originate from an older man with COVID-19, enrolled during active disease.

V and J are TRBV5-1 and TRBJ1-1, with D possibly being TRBD1 (5 bases). Germline V gene lookup returns CDR1 SGHRS and CDR2 YFSETQ. V was shortened by 5 bases and J by 4 bases, with 12 bases between the two germline ends. The CDR3 contains 13 residues. CDR3 protein: CASSRGSGTEAFF. The CDR3, as DNA: TGCGCCAGCAGTCGGGGGTCAGGCACTGAAGCTTTCTTT. The full variable domain, with the rest looked up from reference TRBV5-1 and TRBJ1-1, is KAGVTQTPRYLIKTRGQQVTLSCSPISGHRSVSWYQQTPGQGLQFLFEYFSETQRNKGNFPGRFSGRQFSNSRSEMNVSTLELGDSALYLCASSRGSGTEAFFGQGTRLTVV.

This clone was seen more than once but under ten times. The chain has TRBV28 and TRBJ1-1; TRBD1 might be the D (5 bases). CDR1 and CDR2 from the germline V gene are MDHEN and SYDVKM. V was trimmed by 7 bases and J by 3 bases, leaving 12 bases between them. The CDR3 runs to 13 residues. The CDR3 spells CASTLTGDTEAFF. In nucleotides, the CDR3 is TGTGCCAGCACCCTAACGGGGGACACTGAAGCTTTCTTT.

This chain links TRBV24-1 with TRBJ2-3; 8 bases line up with TRBD1. V shed 10 bases and J 0 bases; nucleotides not matched to a gene: 8. CDR3 length equals 15 residues. Germline V gives CDR1 KGHDR, CDR2 SFDVKD. CDR3 loop: CATGDRTRSTDTQYF. The DNA of the CDR3 is TGTGCCACAGGGGACAGGACACGTAGCACAGATACGCAGTATTTT.

This chain links TRBV21-1 with TRBJ1-6; the tabulated D call, TRBD1, remains unverified against the DNA. TRBV21-1 is a listed pseudogene. The CDR3 is 16 residues long. CDR3 in DNA: TGTGCCAGCAGCAAAGCGCATGGGACAGCAAATTCACCCCTCCACTTT. Its translation: CASSKAHGTANSPLHF.

The chain employs TRBV7-9 and TRBJ1-1, with a weak D call TRBD1 (5 bases). Germline CDR1 SEHNR, CDR2 FQNEAQ (reference sequence). This CDR3 is built from 17 residues. Trimming cost V 1 base and J 5 bases, with 20 bases left between them. CDR3 protein: CASSLEWGRQGITEAFF. The CDR3 nucleotides read TGTGCCAGCAGCTTAGAGTGGGGGAGGCAGGGAATAACTGAAGCTTTCTTT. Full variable domain (outside the CDR3, taken from reference TRBV7-9 and TRBJ1-1): DTGVSQNPRHKITKRGQNVTFRCDPISEHNRLYWYRQTLGQGPEFLTYFQNEAQLEKSRLLSDRFSAERPKGSFSTLEIQRTEQGDSAMYLCASSLEWGRQGITEAFFGQGTRLTVV.

V and J are TRBV3-1 (or the pseudogene TRBV3-2) and TRBJ1-1; no definite D call. Trimming pared 3 bases from V and 1 base from J, leaving 9 bases between. The germline gives CDR1 LGHDT, CDR2 YNNKEL (reference sequence). CDR3 length: 14 residues. CDR3 nucleotide sequence: TGTGCCAGCAGCCAGGCAGGCAAGAACACTGAAGCTTTCTTT. Encoded protein: CASSQAGKNTEAFF.

CDR3 in amino acids: CASSGGGNQPQHF. The CDR3 DNA is TGTGCCAGCAGTGGGGGGGGAAATCAGCCCCAGCATTTT. The chain employs TRBV28 and TRBJ1-5; D might be TRBD1 (5 bases). V was cut by 5 bases and J by 4 bases, with 9 bases left in between. This CDR3 contains 13 residues. The V gene's germline CDR1 is MDHEN and CDR2 SYDVKM.

The genes are TRBV5-1 and TRBJ2-3, with 7 positions matching TRBD2. V shed 1 base and J 2 bases; nucleotides not matched to a gene: 7. CDR3 size: 16 residues. Germline V gene data show CDR1 as SGHRS and CDR2 as YFSETQ. The CDR3 bases are TGCGCCAGCAGCTTGCGGGGGGAGCAGATCACAGATACGCAGTATTTT. Protein: CASSLRGEQITDTQYF.

This chain joins TRBV3-1 (or the pseudogene TRBV3-2) and TRBJ2-1, with 8 positions matching TRBD1. Germline CDR1 is LGHDT and CDR2 is YNNKEL (reference sequence). The CDR3 is made up of 15 amino acids. The V gene end was trimmed by 4 bases and the J gene end by 8 bases; junction bases not matched to a gene: 10. The CDR3: CASSLRTGMKDEQFF. In nucleotides, the CDR3 is TGTGCCAGCAGCCTCCGGACAGGGATGAAGGATGAGCAGTTCTTC.

The chain joins TRBV5-1 to TRBJ2-1; D gene ambiguous. The CDR3 consists of 14 residues. With 0 bases removed from V and 7 bases from J, the gap between germline ends came to 11 bases. Per the germline V gene, CDR1 is SGHRS and CDR2 is YFSETQ. The CDR3 DNA reads as TGCGCCAGCAGCTTGGCCGTACAAATTAATGAGCAGTTCTTC. This encodes CASSLAVQINEQFF.

This chain links TRBV11-2 with TRBJ2-1; possibly TRBD2 for D (6 bases). Germline CDR1 SGHAT, CDR2 FQNNGV. The length of the CDR3 is 17 residues. Between the trimmed V and J ends, which lost 5 bases and 7 bases, there was a span of 24 bases. In DNA, the CDR3 is TGTGCCAGCAGCGTCACCGGTTTGTCTAGCGCTTTGAATGAGCAGTTCTTC. Translated: CASSVTGLSSALNEQFF.

This rearrangement joins TRBV19 to TRBJ1-2; D is possibly TRBD1 (6 bases). Trimming removed 6 bases from V and 3 bases from J, with 17 bases in between. Germline CDR1 LNHDA, CDR2 SQIVND (reference sequence). The length of the CDR3 is 15 residues. The CDR3 sequence is CASRHRVIGDYGYTF. The CDR3 DNA reads as TGTGCCAGTAGGCACAGGGTTATTGGCGACTATGGCTACACCTTC.

The table lists this clone with a few counts. The V call is TRBV19, the J call TRBJ1-2, with D possibly being TRBD1 (6 bases). Trimming stripped 8 bases from V and 6 bases from J, with 19 bases between. The germline V gene has CDR1 LNHDA and CDR2 SQIVND (reference sequence). The CDR3 has 14 residues. CDR3 nucleotide sequence: TGTGCCAGTCGCCCTAGGGGGGGATATAATGGCTACACCTTC. It specifies CASRPRGGYNGYTF.

This chain connects TRBV3-1 (or the pseudogene TRBV3-2) to TRBJ2-3; D is unresolved. Trimming left V 4 bases short and J 1 base short, with 24 bases between. This CDR3 is 19 amino acids long. Germline-derived CDR1 and CDR2 are LGHDT and YNNKEL (reference sequence). CDR3 nucleotide sequence: TGTGCCAGCAGCCCTCCACCCCTCCCGCGCTACGAAGGCACAGATACGCAGTATTTT. It encodes CASSPPPLPRYEGTDTQYF.

This clone was observed a single time. The chain uses TRBV9 and TRBJ1-1; 8 bases map to TRBD1. CDR1 and CDR2 from the germline V gene are SGDLS and YYNGEE. V lost 4 bases and J lost 2; bases outside the gene matches: 4. The CDR3 is 14 residues long. CDR3 sequence reads: CASSTGQGNTEAFF. CDR3 nucleotides: TGTGCCAGCAGCACAGGACAGGGTAACACTGAAGCTTTCTTT.

The V call is TRBV10-3, the J call TRBJ2-7, with TRBD2 identical over 7 bases. With 4 bases clipped from V and 2 bases from J, the junction kept 5 bases outside the gene matches. In germline, CDR1 is ENHRY, CDR2 SYGVKD. The length of the CDR3 is 14 residues. CDR3 sequence reads: CAISASGVAYEQYV. The CDR3 DNA follows: TGTGCCATCAGTGCCAGCGGGGTAGCCTACGAGCAGTACGTC.

This clone showed up just a few times. The chain couples TRBV29-1 to TRBJ2-2; D might be TRBD1 (6 bases). The V end was cut by 4 bases, the J end by 7 bases, with 22 bases between. CDR3 length: 16 residues. Germline lookup yields CDR1 SQVTM and CDR2 ANQGSEA. The chain's CDR3 is CSVGGRAAAIDGELFF. CDR3 bases: TGCAGCGTTGGGGGGCGGGCAGCTGCAATAGACGGGGAGCTGTTTTTT.

V usage is TRBV6-2 or TRBV6-3 and J usage is TRBJ1-2; TRBD1 matches 9 bases. The V gene end was trimmed by 6 bases and the J gene end by 7 bases; junction bases not matched to a gene: 12. The CDR3 totals 15 residues. The germline V gene has CDR1 MNHEY and CDR2 SVGEGT. The CDR3, as DNA: TGTGCCAGCAGCCGGGCCGGGACAGGGTATCCTGGCTACACCTTC. Residues: CASSRAGTGYPGYTF.

In its sample, this clone was seen once. The chain is built from TRBV9 and TRBJ1-3; 8 bases are a match to TRBD1. The junction had 18 bases not matched to a gene; V was cut back by 3 bases and J by 4 bases. Germline-derived CDR1 and CDR2 are SGDLS and YYNGEE. This CDR3 contains 19 residues. In nucleotides, the CDR3 is TGTGCCAGCAGCGCCTTATCTGATTCAGGGGGCGCAGGCGGAAACACCATATATTTT. It codes for CASSALSDSGGAGGNTIYF.

The chain recombines TRBV12-3 or TRBV12-4 with TRBJ1-4; possible D gene TRBD1, 5 bases. This CDR3 has 13 amino acids. With 3 bases removed from V and 7 bases from J, the gap between germline ends came to 9 bases. The CDR3 DNA reads TGTGCCAGCAGTTTGTCCGGGGGTGAAAAACTGTTTTTT. Translated, it gives CASSLSGGEKLFF.

V gene TRBV7-6 combines with J gene TRBJ1-1; D may be TRBD1 (5 bases). CDR3 length equals 14 residues. Per germline, CDR1 SGHVS and CDR2 FNYEAQ. Trimming took 6 bases from V and 3 from J, leaving 14 bases between them. The CDR3 nucleotides read TGTGCCAGCAGTCCCGCGGGGGGGGACACTGAAGCTTTCTTT. It specifies CASSPAGGDTEAFF.

A few counts support this clone. This sequence joins TRBV5-1 and TRBJ1-1; 8 bases line up with TRBD1. The CDR3 is 15 amino acids. Unmatched junction bases numbered 11, after V lost 4 bases and J lost 6 bases. Germline-derived CDR1 and CDR2 are SGHRS and YFSETQ. DNA of the CDR3: TGCGCCAGCAGCGACAGGCAGGGGGCGGCCGCTGAAGCTTTCTTT. Translated, it gives CASSDRQGAAAEAFF.

The chain recombines TRBV5-1 with TRBJ1-2; 12 bases are shared with TRBD1. CDR1 is SGHRS and CDR2 is YFSETQ in the germline V gene. V was clipped by 4 bases and J by 4 bases; unmatched bases: 5. CDR3 length: 15 residues. CDR3 in amino acids: CASSPGTGGSYGYTF. The CDR3 DNA is TGCGCCAGCAGCCCGGGGACAGGGGGCTCCTATGGCTACACCTTC.